This TCR beta chain emerged from a study of T cells in Graves' hyperthyroidism and ophthalmopathy. Comments on this clonotype: As yet, its antigen is unknown.

Germline values: CDR1 SGDLS, CDR2 YYNGEE. This CDR3 has 15 amino acids. J lost 8 bases, V lost 3 bases, and 9 bases had no gene match. Amplified TCR beta CDR3 regions came from RNA transcripts. First-round RT-PCR with HTBI primers amplified the TCR CDR3 region. TCRdb re-called the multiplex PCR reads with MiXCR, one entry per CDR3 protein. The data show under 500,000 distinct CDR3 sequences, more than 13% seen once. Patients with ophthalmopathy all had a Clinical Activity Score of at least 3, a NOSPECS grade of at least 4 and duration under 3 months. Exclusions: uncontrolled infection, other autoimmune disease, pregnancy, lactation. General observations from the study: Blood also held most thyroid clonotypes expanded beyond 0.001.

The rearrangement uses TRBV9 and TRBJ2-7; 12 nucleotides line up with TRBD2. Sequenced sample: blood. The sequence was obtained from a man over 45 with Graves' ophthalmopathy. The CDR3 here is CASSAPTSGSSKQYF. CDR3 sequence (DNA): TGTGCCAGCAGCGCCCCGACTAGCGGGAGTTCAAAGCAGTACTTC. Full variable domain (outside the CDR3, taken from reference TRBV9 and TRBJ2-7): DSGVTQTPKHLITATGQRVTLRCSPRSGDLSVYWYQQSLDQGLQFLIQYYNGEERAKGNILERFSAQQFPDLHSELNLSSLELGDSALYFCASSAPTSGSSKQYFGPGTRLTVT.